This passage covers 20 T cell receptor beta chains from one sample sequenced in a study of CD8 T cells in Susac syndrome. With random hexamers, roughly 0.45 to 1 ug RNA was reverse transcribed. TCRdb recomputed calls from the immunoSEQ multiplex PCR reads with MiXCR, one row per CDR3 protein. The sample gives 90,000 to 150,000 distinct CDR3 sequences, roughly 92% of which show up once; approximately 0.12% is in the top ten. Sequencing was carried out using CD8+ T cells from PBMCs. The receptors stem from a human donor in good health.

The CDR3 DNA sequence: TGCGCCAGCAGCCAAGATGCCGCGGGAGTTTACGAGCAGTACTTC. Translated: CASSQDAAGVYEQYF. The V gene is TRBV4-3, the J gene TRBJ2-7; 7 bases are a match to TRBD2. This CDR3 region has 15 residues. Germline lookup yields CDR1 LGHNA and CDR2 YSLEER. The V and J ends lost 0 bases and 4 bases, in that order; junction bases with no gene match: 6.

The chain joins TRBV9 to TRBJ2-7, with 9 bases that match TRBD2. CDR1 is SGDLS and CDR2 is YYNGEE in the germline V gene. The CDR3 extends over 14 amino acids. The J segment lost 5 bases and the V segment lost 3 bases, leaving 6 bases of the junction unmatched. As DNA, the CDR3 is TGTGCCAGCAGCGAAAGCGGGGGGAGCGACGAGCAGTACTTC. Amino acid sequence: CASSESGGSDEQYF.

This rearrangement joins TRBV2 to TRBJ1-1; the D is unclear. V lost 8 bases to trimming and J lost 1 base, with 11 bases between them. Germline V CDR1 and CDR2: SNHLY, FYNNEI. The CDR3 is made up of 13 amino acids. The DNA for the CDR3 is TGTGCCAGCCGCGGGGAACAGAACACTGAAGCTTTCTTT. It is translated as CASRGEQNTEAFF.

The chain couples TRBV20-1 to TRBJ2-1; D unclear. V gave up 0 bases and J gave up 6 bases, with 15 bases separating them. Germline V gene sequence: CDR1 DFQATT, CDR2 SNEGSKA (reference sequence). The CDR3 contains 15 residues. The CDR3 DNA is TGCAGTGCTAGAGATCCGGACGACGATCCCAATGAGCAGTTCTTC. It codes for CSARDPDDDPNEQFF.

The rearrangement links TRBV19 to TRBJ1-5, with 8 bases that match TRBD1. Losses at the gene ends were 7 bases for V and 2 bases for J; bases not matched to a gene: 1. The V gene's germline CDR1 is LNHDA and CDR2 SQIVND (reference sequence). The CDR3 is 13 amino acids. CDR3 sequence (DNA): TGTGCCAGTATGGGACAGGGCAATCAGCCCCAGCATTTT. This translates into CASMGQGNQPQHF.

The CDR3 DNA is TGCGCCAGCAGCCCGGACATATACGAGCAGTACTTC. It translates to CASSPDIYEQYF. This chain links TRBV5-1 with TRBJ2-7, with D perhaps matching TRBD1 (5 bases). The CDR3 totals 12 residues. Germline V gene data show CDR1 as SGHRS and CDR2 as YFSETQ. Trimming took off 4 bases at V and 4 bases at J, with 9 bases between the two ends.

There are a few counts of this clonotype. The V and J genes are TRBV14 and TRBJ1-2; D gene ambiguous. This CDR3 contains 14 residues. V was cut by 0 bases and J by 4 bases, with 9 bases left in between. The germline gives CDR1 SGHDN, CDR2 FVKESK. The CDR3 DNA reads TGTGCCAGCAGCCAAGATCGAGTTTCCTATGGCTACACCTTC. It codes for CASSQDRVSYGYTF.

The V and J genes are TRBV14 and TRBJ2-3; D possibly matches TRBD1 or TRBD2 (5 bases each). CDR1 SGHDN and CDR2 FVKESK come from the germline V gene. This CDR3 region has 16 residues. V lost 4 bases, J lost 8 bases, and 22 bases lay in between. The CDR3 spells CASSRFLGDGRLTQYF. The CDR3 coding sequence is TGTGCCAGCAGCCGATTCTTAGGGGACGGGCGACTTACGCAGTATTTT.

This clonotype was counted only a few times. An end of the junction differs from the germline gene, which may be a read error. This rearrangement joins TRBV25-1 to TRBJ2-5, with TRBD1 as a possible D gene (5 bases). The CDR3 has 13 residues. From germline, CDR1 is MGHDK and CDR2 SYGVNS. The CDR3 region has the DNA TGTGCCAGCAGTCCCTCAGGGCAAGAGACCCAGTACTTT. It translates to CASSPSGQETQYF.

The gene calls are TRBV29-1 and TRBJ1-5; maybe TRBD1 (5 bases). The CDR3 is made up of 12 amino acids. V dropped 6 bases and J dropped 4 bases, with 10 bases sitting between them. Germline values: CDR1 SQVTM, CDR2 ANQGSEA. CDR3 amino acids: CSVGGVNQPQHF. CDR3 nucleotides: TGCAGCGTGGGAGGGGTGAATCAGCCCCAGCATTTT.

This chain uses TRBV20-1 with TRBJ2-1; no firm D call. Germline lookup yields CDR1 DFQATT and CDR2 SNEGSKA (reference sequence). The CDR3 is 16 residues long. V lost 6 bases, J lost 6 bases, and 24 bases lay in between. This CDR3 reads CSAPRRQQSTGNEQFF. The CDR3 DNA follows: TGCAGTGCCCCACGGAGACAACAAAGCACGGGCAATGAGCAGTTCTTC.

The chain is built from TRBV7-2 and TRBJ2-2; D unresolved. The CDR3 is made up of 13 amino acids. Germline V gene sequence: CDR1 SGHTA, CDR2 FQGNSA. The V end was cut by 3 bases, the J end by 6 bases, with 8 bases between. The CDR3 protein is CASSLNLPGELFF. The DNA for the CDR3 is TGTGCCAGCAGCTTGAATTTACCCGGGGAGCTGTTTTTT.

This clonotype has only one observation. The V and J genes are TRBV9 and TRBJ2-2, with TRBD1 identical over 7 bases. The germline CDR1 and CDR2 sequences are SGDLS and YYNGEE. Trimming cost V 1 base and J 0 bases; bases outside gene matches: 3. The CDR3 extends over 16 amino acids. The CDR3 coding sequence is TGTGCCAGCAGCGTAACAGGGGAGCCGAACACCGGGGAGCTGTTTTTT. It specifies CASSVTGEPNTGELFF. The entire variable domain, with the rest obtained from reference TRBV9 and TRBJ2-2, is as follows: DSGVTQTPKHLITATGQRVTLRCSPRSGDLSVYWYQQSLDQGLQFLIQYYNGEERAKGNILERFSAQQFPDLHSELNLSSLELGDSALYFCASSVTGEPNTGELFFGEGSRLTVL.

This chain links TRBV7-9 with TRBJ1-5, with D unresolved. CDR1 SEHNR and CDR2 FQNEAQ come from the germline V gene (reference sequence). Trimming took 1 base from V and 8 from J, leaving 15 bases between them. The CDR3 consists of 15 residues. Written as DNA, the CDR3 is TGTGCCAGCAGCTTAGGGGAGGCAGTCGCTAAGCCCCAGCATTTT. This translates into CASSLGEAVAKPQHF.

The rearrangement joins TRBV5-1 to TRBJ1-2, with D uncertain. Trimming removed 2 bases from V and 4 bases from J, with 21 bases in between. The germline gives CDR1 SGHRS, CDR2 YFSETQ. The CDR3 extends over 17 amino acids. CDR3: CASSFLSETLGGYGYTF. The CDR3 DNA is TGCGCCAGCAGCTTTCTCTCCGAGACTCTCGGAGGCTATGGCTACACCTTC.

In its sample, this clonotype was seen once. The chain carries TRBV13 and TRBJ2-7; a weak D match, TRBD2 (6 bases). From germline, CDR1 is PRHDT and CDR2 FYEKMQ (reference sequence). The CDR3 loop spans 16 amino acids. The V gene lost 5 bases and the J gene lost 6 bases, with 23 bases spanning the gap. The CDR3 DNA follows: TGTGCCAGCAGCCCCGAGGGAGGCGGGATCTCTCGCGAGCAGTACTTC. Its translation is CASSPEGGGISREQYF. Combining the CDR3 with reference TRBV13 and TRBJ2-7 gives the whole variable domain AAGVIQSPRHLIKEKRETATLKCYPIPRHDTVYWYQQGPGQDPQFLISFYEKMQSDKGSIPDRFSAQQFSDYHSELNMSSLELGDSALYFCASSPEGGGISREQYFGPGTRLTVT.

The V call is TRBV29-1, the J call TRBJ2-3; D remains ambiguous. The CDR3 length is 13 residues. Germline CDR1 SQVTM, CDR2 ANQGSEA. V lost 7 bases, J lost 0 bases, and 11 bases lay in between. Written as DNA, the CDR3 is TGCAGCGGAAGAAGGTCGAGCACAGATACGCAGTATTTT. Translation gives CSGRRSSTDTQYF.

Written as DNA, the CDR3 is TGTGCCCTATCCCAACAAAGGGGATCTAACACCGCCGGGGAGCTGTTTTTT. Protein: CALSQQRGSNTAGELFF. The genes are TRBV10-3 and TRBJ2-2, with a possible D match to TRBD1 (5 bases). V shed 11 bases and J shed 6 bases, with 28 bases lying between them. The germline gives CDR1 ENHRY, CDR2 SYGVKD. The CDR3 has 17 amino acids.

This sequence joins TRBV19 and TRBJ2-7; D is possibly TRBD1 or TRBD2 (5 bases each). This CDR3 spans 13 amino acids. CDR1 LNHDA and CDR2 SQIVND come from the germline V gene (reference sequence). Deletions cut 6 bases from V and 6 bases from J, with 15 bases between. The CDR3 region is CASSFGTTGEQYF. As DNA, the CDR3 is TGTGCCAGTAGCTTCGGGACCACTGGCGAGCAGTACTTC.

V gene TRBV6-5 combines with J gene TRBJ1-1; possible D gene TRBD1, 5 bases. The CDR3 loop spans 13 amino acids. V was trimmed by 5 bases and J by 3 bases, leaving 10 bases between them. Germline V gives CDR1 MNHEY, CDR2 SVGAGI. CDR3 region: CASSPRDYTEAFF. The CDR3 DNA follows: TGTGCCAGCAGTCCCAGGGACTACACTGAAGCTTTCTTT.